These 15 T cell receptor beta chains were all obtained from the same sample, sequenced in a study of beta chain features in type 1 diabetes. The whole isolated RNA underwent reverse transcription, so sequencing captured expressed TCRB transcripts. Only in-frame clones appear in the TCRdb table, and some are missing; sequencing was by immunoSEQ multiplex PCR. The repertoire holds under 800,000 clones, roughly a sixth seen once, with under 0.095% in the top ten. Sequences were obtained from naive CD4+ T cells from blood. These TCRs come from a man aged 18 to 29 in good health.

As concerns this clone: Within the sample, other DNA sequences also encode this same CDR3. This sequence joins TRBV7-2 and TRBJ2-7; D possibly corresponds to TRBD2 (5 bases). The CDR3 totals 13 residues. The germline V gene has CDR1 SGHTA and CDR2 FQGNSA. Trimming shortened V by 5 bases and J by 2 bases, and 10 bases separated the two germline ends. The chain's CDR3 is CASSQSGPYEQYF. The CDR3 region has the DNA TGTGCCAGCAGCCAAAGCGGCCCCTACGAGCAGTACTTC.

V gene TRBV7-2 combines with J gene TRBJ2-7, with TRBD2 identical over 8 bases. The V segment lost 1 base and the J segment 1 base; nucleotides outside the gene matches: 3. Germline assignment: CDR1 SGHTA and CDR2 FQGNSA. This CDR3 has 15 residues. The CDR3 loop reads CASSLESGSSYEQYF. For the CDR3, the DNA is TGTGCCAGCAGCTTAGAAAGCGGGAGTTCCTACGAGCAGTACTTC.

This chain links TRBV9 with TRBJ1-2, with 8 bases aligning to TRBD1. Germline loops: CDR1 SGDLS, CDR2 YYNGEE. The CDR3 contains 16 residues. V lost 3 bases to trimming and J lost 0 bases; unmatched junction nucleotides: 7. The CDR3 reads CASSAGQGNSNYGYTF. CDR3 coding DNA: TGTGCCAGCAGCGCCGGACAGGGAAATTCTAACTATGGCTACACCTTC.

This clone came up a few times. The V gene is TRBV19, the J gene TRBJ2-6, with unresolved D. Germline CDR1 LNHDA, CDR2 SQIVND (reference sequence). The CDR3 is made up of 16 amino acids. V lost 5 bases and J 2 bases, leaving 13 bases between the germline ends. The CDR3 here is CASSLPAKPGANVLTF. The CDR3 DNA reads as TGTGCCAGTAGTCTTCCGGCAAAGCCTGGGGCCAACGTCCTGACTTTC.

The table lists this clone with a few counts. V and J are TRBV9 and TRBJ2-3, with 13 bases fitting TRBD2. The J segment lost 0 bases and the V segment lost 4 bases, leaving 8 bases of the junction unmatched. The CDR3 has 18 amino acids. The germline CDR1 and CDR2 sequences are SGDLS and YYNGEE. The chain's CDR3 is CASSPRTSGGPSTDTQYF. The CDR3 nucleotides are TGTGCCAGCAGCCCCCGGACTAGCGGGGGCCCTAGCACAGATACGCAGTATTTT.

J is TRBJ2-1 and V is TRBV29-1; 10 positions match TRBD2. V was pared by 6 bases and J by 0 bases, with 14 bases of the junction left unmatched. Germline CDR1 is SQVTM and CDR2 is ANQGSEA. This CDR3 is 18 amino acids long. The CDR3 DNA reads as TGCAGCGTGGGGGGACTAGCGTTACCCTCGAGCTCCTACAATGAGCAGTTCTTC. Amino acids: CSVGGLALPSSSYNEQFF.

This clone occurred a few times. V and J are TRBV29-1 and TRBJ1-6; 9 bases are a match to TRBD1. V gave up 8 bases and J gave up 7 bases; unmatched junction bases: 6. The CDR3 sequence is 13 residues long. Germline-derived CDR1 and CDR2 are SQVTM and ANQGSEA. DNA of the CDR3: TGCAGCACTAGACAGGGGGAGAATTCACCCCTCCACTTT. Translated: CSTRQGENSPLHF.

This clone has a handful of counts. The chain links TRBV15 to TRBJ2-2; perhaps TRBD2 as D (6 bases). CDR3 length: 19 residues. Germline assignment: CDR1 LNHNV and CDR2 YYDKDF (reference sequence). V lost 3 bases, J lost 2 bases, and 22 bases lay in between. The CDR3 DNA follows: TGTGCCACCAGCAGTGATTCGCCTGGGACGGCGGGAAACACCGGGGAGCTGTTTTTT. Its protein product is CATSSDSPGTAGNTGELFF.

V gene TRBV5-1 combines with J gene TRBJ1-1; a weak D match, TRBD1 (5 bases). Germline-derived CDR1 and CDR2 are SGHRS and YFSETQ. The CDR3 runs 16 residues. The V and J ends lost 0 bases and 3 bases respectively, with 15 bases between them. The CDR3 reads CASSLDGRQGDTEAFF. The CDR3 DNA is TGCGCCAGCAGCTTGGATGGCAGGCAAGGGGACACTGAAGCTTTCTTT.

V usage is TRBV11-1 and J usage is TRBJ2-7; TRBD1 matches 7 bases. V lost 3 bases, J lost 6 bases, and 14 bases stayed unmatched. CDR1 and CDR2 (germline): SGHAT, FQDESV (reference sequence). This CDR3 contains 16 residues. The CDR3 protein is CASSFGPTLQGTEQYF. CDR3 nucleotides: TGTGCCAGCAGCTTTGGCCCCACCCTACAGGGGACCGAGCAGTACTTC.

The V gene is TRBV7-2, the J gene TRBJ2-5; D is unclear. The CDR3 has 14 residues. The germline CDR1 and CDR2 sequences are SGHTA and FQGNSA. Deletions cut 5 bases from V and 5 bases from J, with 15 bases between. CDR3 region: CASSPNVARETQYF. The CDR3 coding sequence is TGTGCCAGCAGCCCGAACGTGGCCAGGGAGACCCAGTACTTC.

This clone was detected a few times. This chain joins TRBV10-3 and TRBJ2-3, with a weak D call TRBD2 (5 bases). The V end lost 10 bases, the J end lost 6 bases, and 14 bases lay between the germline ends. This CDR3 region has 12 residues. Germline V gene data show CDR1 as ENHRY and CDR2 as SYGVKD. The CDR3 protein is CATHGGPDTQYF. CDR3 coding DNA: TGTGCCACCCACGGCGGGCCCGATACGCAGTATTTT.

This clone has more than one count but fewer than ten. CDR3 nucleotide sequence: TGTGCCAGCAGTTTAGAGGGGCCCCTGCCCTACAATGAGCAGTTCTTC. It is translated as CASSLEGPLPYNEQFF. V is TRBV27 and J is TRBJ2-1; TRBD1 or TRBD2 may be the D gene (5 bases each). The CDR3 is made up of 16 amino acids. The V end was cut by 2 bases, the J end by 2 bases, with 13 bases between. The germline V gene has CDR1 MNHEY and CDR2 SMNVEV (reference sequence).

This clone came up a few times. The chain combines TRBV4-3 with TRBJ1-4, with unresolved D. V was cut by 0 bases and J by 8 bases, with 10 bases left in between. CDR3 length equals 14 residues. Looked up from germline, CDR1 is LGHNA and CDR2 is YSLEER. CDR3 region: CASSQDSAGEKLFF. CDR3 sequence (DNA): TGCGCCAGCAGCCAAGACTCGGCAGGCGAAAAACTGTTTTTT.

This clone was picked up a small number of times. The chain employs TRBV18 and TRBJ2-3; a possible D gene is TRBD2 (5 bases). Germline V CDR1 and CDR2: KGHSH, LQKENI. With 3 bases removed from V and 3 bases from J, the gap between germline ends came to 10 bases. CDR3 length: 14 residues. CDR3 sequence reads: CASSPLSGTDTQYF. In DNA, the CDR3 is TGTGCCAGCTCACCTCTAAGCGGTACAGATACGCAGTATTTT. Drawing the rest from reference TRBV18 and TRBJ2-3, the complete variable domain is NAGVMQNPRHLVRRRGQEARLRCSPMKGHSHVYWYRQLPEEGLKFMVYLQKENIIDESGMPKERFSAEFPKEGPSILRIQQVVRGDSAAYFCASSPLSGTDTQYFGPGTRLTVL.